A single sample is the source of the 20 T cell receptor beta chains below, sequenced in a study of blood T cell repertoires in COVID-19. Some clones are missing from TCRdb's copy, which holds only in-frame ones; the method was immunoSEQ multiplex PCR. The data show some 380,000 clones, around 87% seen once. Material: PBMCs or T cells enriched from blood (not recorded which). The source of these receptors is a man aged 25 to 45 who had recovered from COVID-19.

Remarks on this clone: One end of the junction is discordant with germline, which a read error may explain. The J gene is TRBJ1-3, the V gene TRBV7-7; 7 nucleotides line up with TRBD1. The germline CDR1 and CDR2 sequences are SSHAT and FNYEAQ (reference sequence). The CDR3 length is 16 residues. CDR3 region: CASSPKATGPGNTIYF. The CDR3 bases are TGTGCTAGCAGCCCCAAAGCGACAGGGCCAGGAAACACCATATATTTT.

The V gene is TRBV5-6, the J gene TRBJ2-2, with unresolved D. This CDR3 is 12 amino acids long. V lost 2 bases and J 6 bases, leaving 5 bases between the germline ends. Germline CDR1 is SGHDT and CDR2 is YYEEEE. CDR3 amino acids: CASSFIPGELFF. DNA for the CDR3: TGTGCCAGCAGCTTTATCCCCGGGGAGCTGTTTTTT.

The chain recombines TRBV4-1 with TRBJ2-2, with 8 bases identical to TRBD1. The germline V gene encodes CDR1 MGHRA and CDR2 YSYEKL. The junction had 7 bases not matched to a gene; V was cut back by 2 bases and J by 8 bases. The CDR3 spans 15 residues. The CDR3 loop reads CASSQLQGAAGELFF. The DNA for the CDR3 is TGCGCCAGCAGCCAACTTCAGGGGGCGGCAGGGGAGCTGTTTTTT.

The chain carries TRBV11-2 and TRBJ1-2; no reliable D call. The CDR3 extends over 14 amino acids. Germline CDR1 reads SGHAT; CDR2 reads FQNNGV. V was pared by 6 bases and J by 1 base, with 12 bases between. The CDR3 bases are TGTGCCAGCAGAAGCCCCGGGAATAACTATGGCTACACCTTC. Its translation is CASRSPGNNYGYTF.

The V call is TRBV19, the J call TRBJ1-4, with D unresolved. CDR1 is LNHDA and CDR2 is SQIVND in the germline V gene (reference sequence). Trimming pared 5 bases from V and 0 bases from J, leaving 7 bases between. The CDR3 contains 14 residues. DNA of the CDR3: TGTGCCAGTAGTCCCTCTCCAACTAATGAAAAACTGTTTTTT. This encodes CASSPSPTNEKLFF.

The gene calls are TRBV5-6 and TRBJ1-2, with TRBD1 as a possible D gene (6 bases). Germline CDR1 is SGHDT and CDR2 is YYEEEE. This CDR3 has 14 residues. Trimming cost V 4 bases and J 8 bases, with 18 bases left between them. The CDR3 reads CASSLRDITMGYTF. The CDR3 DNA follows: TGTGCCAGCAGCCTCCGGGACATAACTATGGGCTACACCTTC.

A note on this clone: The identical CDR3 is also encoded by other nucleotide sequences in the sample. This chain uses TRBV5-4 with TRBJ2-5, with 11 bases identical to TRBD2. CDR3 size: 15 residues. With V trimmed by 2 bases and J by 4 bases, 4 bases remained unmatched. Germline lookup yields CDR1 SGHNT and CDR2 YYREEE (reference sequence). CDR3 residues: CASSLRLAGGETQYF. In nucleotides, the CDR3 is TGTGCCAGCAGCTTACGGCTAGCGGGGGGAGAGACCCAGTACTTC.

V gene TRBV6-2 or TRBV6-3 combines with J gene TRBJ1-1, with D possibly TRBD1 on 5 matching bases. Germline-derived CDR1 and CDR2 are MNHEY and SVGEGT. V lost 4 bases, J lost 4 bases, and 13 bases lay in between. This CDR3 has 14 amino acids. This CDR3 is CASSWGVRGTEAFF. CDR3 nucleotides: TGTGCCAGCAGTTGGGGGGTTCGGGGCACTGAAGCTTTCTTT.

V gene TRBV28 combines with J gene TRBJ2-3, with 11 bases fitting TRBD2. Germline V lookup: CDR1 MDHEN, CDR2 SYDVKM. Trimming took 6 bases from V and 7 from J; bases not matched to a gene: 24. The CDR3 is 20 residues long. The CDR3 sequence: CASSLNPGGITSGGPNTQYF. CDR3 DNA: TGTGCCAGCAGCCTAAACCCAGGGGGTATAACTAGCGGGGGTCCCAATACGCAGTATTTT.

The chain recombines TRBV3-1 (or the pseudogene TRBV3-2) with TRBJ2-7; tentative D call: TRBD1 (6 bases). The CDR3 spans 15 residues. Germline assignment: CDR1 LGHDT and CDR2 YNNKEL (reference sequence). The V end was cut by 1 base, the J end by 4 bases, with 14 bases between. CDR3 in DNA: TGTGCCAGCAGCCAAGGTATGGGACAAGGGTACGAGCAGTACTTC. It is translated as CASSQGMGQGYEQYF.

This clone turned up a few times. V usage is TRBV4-3 and J usage is TRBJ2-1, with 9 bases aligning to TRBD2. CDR3 length equals 17 residues. With 0 bases clipped from V and 4 bases from J, the junction kept 7 bases outside the gene matches. CDR1 is LGHNA, CDR2 YSLEER, per germline. As DNA, the CDR3 is TGCGCCAGCAGCCAAGATAGCGCTAGCGGGGTGTACAATGAGCAGTTCTTC. This translates into CASSQDSASGVYNEQFF.

This clone has only a few counts. The chain joins TRBV5-4 to TRBJ1-6; the match to TRBD1 covers 11 bases. Germline-derived CDR1 and CDR2 are SGHNT and YYREEE (reference sequence). The V and J ends lost 2 bases and 7 bases, in that order; junction bases with no gene match: 5. The CDR3 sequence is 16 residues long. The DNA for the CDR3 is TGTGCCAGCAGCTTCGGACAGGGGGCCCAAAATTCACCCCTCCACTTT. It is translated as CASSFGQGAQNSPLHF.

This clone was found once. The rearrangement uses TRBV12-5 and TRBJ2-7; 8 bases are shared with TRBD1. V lost 3 bases and J lost 3; bases outside the gene matches: 10. CDR1 is LGHNT, CDR2 FRNRAP, per germline. The CDR3 spans 16 residues. In DNA, the CDR3 is TGTGCTAGTGGTTTCCCCGCCGGGACAGGAGACTACGAGCAGTACTTC. Protein: CASGFPAGTGDYEQYF.

This clone was counted once. The genes are TRBV3-1 (or the pseudogene TRBV3-2) and TRBJ1-2; D is ambiguous. Germline-derived CDR1 and CDR2 are LGHDT and YNNKEL (reference sequence). This CDR3 is built from 15 residues. Trimming removed 4 bases at V and 0 bases at J, with 12 bases between. CDR3 sequence (DNA): TGTGCCAGCAGCCCCTTAGTAGCCTCTAACTATGGCTACACCTTC. It encodes CASSPLVASNYGYTF.

This chain links TRBV27 with TRBJ1-2, with 11 bases lining up with TRBD1. This CDR3 is built from 17 residues. Losses at the gene ends were 5 bases for V and 1 base for J; bases not matched to a gene: 9. Germline assignment: CDR1 MNHEY and CDR2 SMNVEV (reference sequence). Written as DNA, the CDR3 is TGTGCCAGCAGTGCTCCGGGACAGGGGGGGGGTAACTATGGCTACACCTTC. Protein: CASSAPGQGGGNYGYTF.

The chain uses TRBV27 and TRBJ1-1; D gene uncertain. There are 12 residues in the CDR3. Trimming shortened V by 8 bases and J by 5 bases, and 12 bases separated the two germline ends. From germline, CDR1 is MNHEY and CDR2 SMNVEV (reference sequence). The CDR3 region is CASGLRRTEAFF. CDR3 nucleotide sequence: TGTGCCAGCGGCCTCAGGAGGACTGAAGCTTTCTTT.

This CDR3 is CSASPRTRQAYGYTF. CDR3 coding DNA: TGCAGTGCTAGTCCCCGAACCAGACAGGCCTATGGCTACACCTTC. The V and J genes are TRBV20-1 and TRBJ1-2; D might be TRBD1 (6 bases). This CDR3 spans 15 amino acids. V lost 3 bases to trimming and J lost 4 bases, with 18 bases between them. Germline CDR1 DFQATT, CDR2 SNEGSKA (reference sequence).

The chain employs TRBV11-2 and TRBJ2-1; D may be TRBD2 (5 bases). V shed 6 bases and J shed 4 bases, with 13 bases lying between them. This CDR3 has 14 residues. Germline lookup yields CDR1 SGHAT and CDR2 FQNNGV. For the CDR3, the DNA is TGTGCCAGCAGTACGGGGTACACATACAATGAGCAGTTCTTC. It yields the protein CASSTGYTYNEQFF. Supplemented by reference TRBV11-2 and TRBJ2-1, the full variable domain reads EAGVAQSPRYKIIEKRQSVAFWCNPISGHATLYWYQQILGQGPKLLIQFQNNGVVDDSQLPKDRFSAERLKGVDSTLKIQPAKLEDSAVYLCASSTGYTYNEQFFGPGTRLTVL.

This chain connects TRBV12-5 to TRBJ2-7, with TRBD2 as a possible D gene (5 bases). V was cut by 1 base and J by 6 bases, with 19 bases left in between. Germline CDR1 LGHNT, CDR2 FRNRAP. The CDR3 consists of 16 residues. The CDR3, as DNA: TGTGCTAGTGGTTTGGACCCAGAATTCCCCCGGGGCGAGCAGTACTTC. It translates to CASGLDPEFPRGEQYF.

V and J are TRBV7-9 and TRBJ1-4; 8 bases align to TRBD1. There are 14 residues in the CDR3. The V gene's germline CDR1 is SEHNR and CDR2 FQNEAQ (reference sequence). After removal of 4 bases from V and 4 bases from J, the junction contained 2 bases not matched to a gene. This CDR3 reads CASSSGQVNEKLFF. CDR3 nucleotides: TGTGCCAGCAGCTCGGGACAGGTTAATGAAAAACTGTTTTTT. Together with reference TRBV7-9 and TRBJ1-4, the CDR3 gives the full variable domain: DTGVSQNPRHKITKRGQNVTFRCDPISEHNRLYWYRQTLGQGPEFLTYFQNEAQLEKSRLLSDRFSAERPKGSFSTLEIQRTEQGDSAMYLCASSSGQVNEKLFFGSGTQLSVL.